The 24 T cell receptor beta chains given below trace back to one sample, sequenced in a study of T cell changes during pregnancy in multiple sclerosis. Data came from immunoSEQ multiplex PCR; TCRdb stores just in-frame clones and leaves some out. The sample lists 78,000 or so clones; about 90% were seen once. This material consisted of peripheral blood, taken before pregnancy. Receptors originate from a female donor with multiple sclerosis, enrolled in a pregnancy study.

CDR3 bases: TGTGCCAGCAGTTCAACTAGCTACGAGCAGTACTTC. It translates to CASSSTSYEQYF. This chain joins TRBV6-6 and TRBJ2-7; perhaps TRBD2 as D (5 bases). Germline V gene lookup returns CDR1 MNHNY and CDR2 SVGAGI (reference sequence). The CDR3 has 12 amino acids. With 4 bases removed from V and 3 bases from J, the gap between germline ends came to 7 bases.

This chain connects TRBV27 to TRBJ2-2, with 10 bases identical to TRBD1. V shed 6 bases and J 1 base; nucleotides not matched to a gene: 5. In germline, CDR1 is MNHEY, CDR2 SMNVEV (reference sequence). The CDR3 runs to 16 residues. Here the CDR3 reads CASRVRTGGNTGELFF. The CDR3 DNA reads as TGTGCCAGCAGGGTTAGGACAGGGGGGAACACCGGGGAGCTGTTTTTT.

The CDR3 is CASSPSLYEQYF. The DNA for the CDR3 is TGTGCCAGCAGCCCATCACTCTACGAGCAGTACTTC. V gene TRBV7-8 combines with J gene TRBJ2-7, with D unresolved. The germline V gene encodes CDR1 SGHVS and CDR2 FQNEAQ. V lost 5 bases, J lost 3 bases, and 8 bases lay in between. The CDR3 spans 12 residues.

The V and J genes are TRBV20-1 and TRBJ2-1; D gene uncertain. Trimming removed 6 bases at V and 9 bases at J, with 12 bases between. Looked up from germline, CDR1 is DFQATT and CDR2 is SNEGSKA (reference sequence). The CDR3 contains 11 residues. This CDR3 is CSARHSGEQFF. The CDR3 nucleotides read TGCAGTGCGCGACACTCCGGTGAGCAGTTCTTC.

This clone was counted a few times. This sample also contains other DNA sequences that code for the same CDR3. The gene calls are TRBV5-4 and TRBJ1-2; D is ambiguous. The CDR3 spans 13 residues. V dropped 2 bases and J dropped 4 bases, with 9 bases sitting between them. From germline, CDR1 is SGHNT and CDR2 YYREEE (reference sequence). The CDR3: CASSLEGGYGYTF. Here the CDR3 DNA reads TGTGCCAGCAGCTTAGAGGGAGGCTATGGCTACACCTTC.

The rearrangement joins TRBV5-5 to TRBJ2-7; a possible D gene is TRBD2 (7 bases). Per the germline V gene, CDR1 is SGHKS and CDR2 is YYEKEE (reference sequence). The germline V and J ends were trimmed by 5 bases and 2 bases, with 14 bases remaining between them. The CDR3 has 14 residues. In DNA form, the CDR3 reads TGTGCCAGCAGGGAACGGGGGGCCACCTACGAGCAGTACTTC. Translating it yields CASRERGATYEQYF.

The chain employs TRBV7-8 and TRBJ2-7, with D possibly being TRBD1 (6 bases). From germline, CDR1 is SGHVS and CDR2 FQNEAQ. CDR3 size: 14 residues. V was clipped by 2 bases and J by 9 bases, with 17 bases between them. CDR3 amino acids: CASSLRDIGGAQYF. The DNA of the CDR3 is TGTGCCAGCAGCTTAAGGGACATCGGAGGAGCGCAGTACTTC.

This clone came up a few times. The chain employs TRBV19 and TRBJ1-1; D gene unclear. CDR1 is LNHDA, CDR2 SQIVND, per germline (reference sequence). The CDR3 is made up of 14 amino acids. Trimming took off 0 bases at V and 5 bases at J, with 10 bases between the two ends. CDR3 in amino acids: CASSIEEARTEAFF. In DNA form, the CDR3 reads TGTGCCAGTAGTATAGAGGAGGCGCGGACTGAAGCTTTCTTT.

The CDR3 region has the DNA TGTGCCAGCACCAGGTTGAGTAGCAATCAGCCCCAGCATTTT. This sequence encodes CASTRLSSNQPQHF. The chain employs TRBV6-4 and TRBJ1-5; no clear D. Germline V lookup: CDR1 MRHNA, CDR2 SNTAGT. V dropped 7 bases and J dropped 0 bases, with 10 bases sitting between them. CDR3 size: 14 residues.

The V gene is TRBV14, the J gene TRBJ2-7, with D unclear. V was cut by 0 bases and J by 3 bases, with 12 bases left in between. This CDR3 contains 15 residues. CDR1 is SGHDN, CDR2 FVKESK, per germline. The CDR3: CASSQEPRLLYEQYF. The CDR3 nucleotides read TGTGCCAGCAGCCAAGAACCGAGACTCCTCTACGAGCAGTACTTC.

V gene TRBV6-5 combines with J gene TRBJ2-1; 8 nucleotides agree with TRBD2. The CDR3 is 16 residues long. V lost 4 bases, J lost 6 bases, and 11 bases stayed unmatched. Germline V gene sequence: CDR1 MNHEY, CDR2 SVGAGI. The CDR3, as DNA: TGTGCCAGCAGTTCCCTGCAGGGACTAGGGCTCAATGAGCAGTTCTTC. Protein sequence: CASSSLQGLGLNEQFF.

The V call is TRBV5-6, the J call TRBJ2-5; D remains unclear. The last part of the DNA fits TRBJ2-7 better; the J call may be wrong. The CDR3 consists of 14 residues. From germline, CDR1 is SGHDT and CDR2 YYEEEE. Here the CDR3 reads CASSLGPGPYEQYF. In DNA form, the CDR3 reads TGTGCCAGCAGCTTGGGCCCTGGGCCCTACGAGCAGTACTTC.

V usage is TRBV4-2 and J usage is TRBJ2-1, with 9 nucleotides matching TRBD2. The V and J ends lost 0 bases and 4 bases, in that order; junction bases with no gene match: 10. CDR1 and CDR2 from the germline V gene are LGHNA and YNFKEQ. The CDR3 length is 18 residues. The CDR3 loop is CASSQDNSGGVAYNEQFF. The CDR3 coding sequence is TGTGCCAGCAGCCAAGACAATAGCGGGGGTGTCGCGTACAATGAGCAGTTCTTC.

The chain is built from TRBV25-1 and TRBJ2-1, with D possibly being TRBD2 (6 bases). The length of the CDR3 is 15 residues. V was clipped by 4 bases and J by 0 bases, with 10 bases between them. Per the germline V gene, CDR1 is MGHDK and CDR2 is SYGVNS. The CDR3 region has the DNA TGTGCCAGCAGTGGGGGACTCCCCTCCTACAATGAGCAGTTCTTC. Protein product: CASSGGLPSYNEQFF.

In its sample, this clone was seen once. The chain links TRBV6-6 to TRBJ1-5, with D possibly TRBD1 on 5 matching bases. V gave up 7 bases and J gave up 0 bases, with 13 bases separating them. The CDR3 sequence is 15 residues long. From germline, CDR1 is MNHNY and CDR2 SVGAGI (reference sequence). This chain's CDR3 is CASTTPGGSNQPQHF. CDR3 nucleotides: TGTGCCAGCACCACCCCCGGGGGTAGCAATCAGCCCCAGCATTTT.

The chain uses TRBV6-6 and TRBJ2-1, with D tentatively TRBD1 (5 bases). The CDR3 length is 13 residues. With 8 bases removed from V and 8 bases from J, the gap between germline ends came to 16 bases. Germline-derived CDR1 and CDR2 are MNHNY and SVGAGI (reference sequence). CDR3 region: CASLNYPRDEQFF. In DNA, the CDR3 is TGTGCCAGCTTAAACTACCCCAGGGATGAGCAGTTCTTC.

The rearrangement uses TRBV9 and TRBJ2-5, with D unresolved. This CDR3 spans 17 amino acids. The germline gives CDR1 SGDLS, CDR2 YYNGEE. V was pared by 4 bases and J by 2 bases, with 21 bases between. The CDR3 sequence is CASSPNYRQRRQETQYF. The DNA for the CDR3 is TGTGCCAGCAGCCCCAATTATAGACAAAGAAGACAAGAGACCCAGTACTTC. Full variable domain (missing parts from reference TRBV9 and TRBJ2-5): DSGVTQTPKHLITATGQRVTLRCSPRSGDLSVYWYQQSLDQGLQFLIQYYNGEERAKGNILERFSAQQFPDLHSELNLSSLELGDSALYFCASSPNYRQRRQETQYFGPGTRLLVL.

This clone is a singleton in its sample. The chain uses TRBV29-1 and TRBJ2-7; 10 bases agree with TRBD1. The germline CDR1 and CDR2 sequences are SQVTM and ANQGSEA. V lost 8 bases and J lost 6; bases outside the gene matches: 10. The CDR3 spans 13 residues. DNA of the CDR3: TGCAGCATCCCGACAGGGGGCGCGGGCGAGCAGTACTTC. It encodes CSIPTGGAGEQYF.

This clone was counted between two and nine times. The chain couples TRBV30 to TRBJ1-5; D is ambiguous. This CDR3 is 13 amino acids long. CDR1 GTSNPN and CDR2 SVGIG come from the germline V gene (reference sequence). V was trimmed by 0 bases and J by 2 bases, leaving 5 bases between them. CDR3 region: CAWSVLGNQPQHF. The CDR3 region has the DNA TGTGCCTGGAGTGTACTCGGCAATCAGCCCCAGCATTTT.

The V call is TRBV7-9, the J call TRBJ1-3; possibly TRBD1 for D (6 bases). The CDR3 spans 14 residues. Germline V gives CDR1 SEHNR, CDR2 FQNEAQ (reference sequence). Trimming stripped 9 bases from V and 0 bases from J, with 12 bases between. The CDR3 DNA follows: TGTGCCAGTGGACAGCCAGGCTCTGGAAACACCATATATTTT. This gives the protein CASGQPGSGNTIYF.

Here the CDR3 reads CSSNGNYGYTF. The CDR3 coding sequence is TGCAGTTCCAACGGGAACTATGGCTACACCTTC. The chain recombines TRBV20-1 with TRBJ1-2; D not certain. The V gene lost 8 bases and the J gene lost 2 bases, with 9 bases spanning the gap. The CDR3 has 11 amino acids. Germline V gene lookup returns CDR1 DFQATT and CDR2 SNEGSKA (reference sequence).

CDR3: CASSLLTDTQYF. The CDR3 DNA follows: TGTGCCAGCAGCTTACTCACAGATACGCAGTATTTT. V is TRBV13 and J is TRBJ2-3, with unresolved D. Germline assignment: CDR1 PRHDT and CDR2 FYEKMQ (reference sequence). The ends were cut back, 2 bases at V and 2 bases at J, with 2 bases in the middle. The CDR3 contains 12 residues.

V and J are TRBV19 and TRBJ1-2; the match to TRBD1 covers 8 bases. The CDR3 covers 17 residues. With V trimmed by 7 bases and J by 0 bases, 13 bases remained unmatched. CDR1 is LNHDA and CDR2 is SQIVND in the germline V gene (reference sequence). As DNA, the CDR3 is TGTGCCAGTACCCGTGGTACAGGGGGGTCGGCTAACTATGGCTACACCTTC. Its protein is CASTRGTGGSANYGYTF.

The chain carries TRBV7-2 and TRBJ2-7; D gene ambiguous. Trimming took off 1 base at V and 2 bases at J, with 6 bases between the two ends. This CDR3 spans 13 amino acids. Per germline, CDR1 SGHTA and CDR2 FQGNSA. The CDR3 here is CASSLVQAYEQYF. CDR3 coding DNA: TGTGCCAGCAGCTTAGTCCAGGCCTACGAGCAGTACTTC.